This T cell receptor beta chain was identified during a study of T-cell reconstitution after alpha-beta-depleted transplantation in children. This CDR3 has 12 residues. The germline gives CDR1 MGHRA, CDR2 YSYEKL. Trimming stripped 2 bases from V and 5 bases from J, with 4 bases between. This clonotype was detected ten times or more. Its antigen is currently unknown. Study outcomes and limitations: Several hundred graft clones that had expanded were reportedly the source of alpha-beta T cells about two months after transplant. A year had passed since transplant, and T-cell counts and diversity by then came mostly from newly produced T cells. After transplant, high TCRbeta diversity at day 60 in some patients arose from surviving recipient T cells and thymic progenitors.

Unique molecular identifiers tagged the TCRbeta library. Each CDR3 protein is one row after TCRdb ran MiXCR on the PCR reads. The table has just over 950,000 distinct CDR3 sequences, around 30% seen once. This clonotype was sampled from a boy under three years old who had a stem cell transplant for SCID, so the T cells may come from the graft donor. Sequencing was performed on PBMCs, mostly from graft donor cells, taken 360 days after TCRalphabeta/CD19-depleted stem cell transplant. The chain uses TRBV4-1 and TRBJ2-1; D remains ambiguous. CDR3 sequence reads: CASSQHHNEQFF. The CDR3 DNA follows: TGCGCCAGCAGCCAACACCACAATGAGCAGTTCTTC.